Shown below are 18 T cell receptor beta chains from a single sample sequenced in a study of T cell repertoires in cytomegalovirus infection (dated by TCRdb to 2018 to 2020). For sequencing, an Illumina HiSeq 1500 was employed. The raw public reads went through TCRdb reprocessing: fastp at Q25, MiXCR clone calling, in-frame beta chains kept. Each record represents a unique CDR3 protein, reported with the most common genes and DNA among its rows. The sample table contains about 900,000 distinct CDR3 sequences; only one count was recorded for around 31% of them. The top ten clones comprise around 15% of the sample. This specimen's treatment or condition label, interpreted: in vitro stimulation with specific CMV peptide epitopes to enrich CMV-specific T cells. Their target antigens are unknown. This sample comprised cultured CD8+ T cells from PBMCs, obtained from culture after CMV antigen stimulation. These receptor sequences come from a human donor in good health (CMV status not recorded). Some clones in this sample may be carry-over from other donors' samples.

The rearrangement joins TRBV10-2 to TRBJ1-5; TRBD1 matches at 9 bases. From germline, CDR1 is WSHSY and CDR2 SAAADI. Trimming at V came to 7 bases and at J to 4 bases, leaving 8 bases not matched to a gene. The CDR3 consists of 15 residues. The CDR3 region has the DNA TGCGCCAGCATAAACAGGGGGCGCCGAAATCAGCCCCAGCATTTT. Protein: CASINRGRRNQPQHF.

The rearrangement joins TRBV4-1 to TRBJ2-3; D gene unclear. Trimming cost V 7 bases and J 2 bases, with 10 bases left between them. The CDR3 covers 13 residues. Germline V gene lookup returns CDR1 MGHRA and CDR2 YSYEKL. The CDR3 DNA sequence: TGCGCCAGCACCCAGGACCTCACAGATACGCAGTATTTT. Amino acid sequence: CASTQDLTDTQYF.

The chain links TRBV5-6 to TRBJ2-7; D not certain. Germline V gene sequence: CDR1 SGHDT, CDR2 YYEEEE. This CDR3 spans 15 amino acids. The ends were cut back, 4 bases at V and 2 bases at J, with 16 bases in the middle. CDR3 bases: TGTGCCAGCAGCGCTACGGTGGGAATAGCCTACGAGCAGTACGTC. Protein: CASSATVGIAYEQYV.

The table lists this clonotype with a few counts. The rearrangement joins TRBV20-1 to TRBJ2-7; TRBD2 matches at 8 bases. There are 14 residues in the CDR3. The ends lost 0 bases at V and 2 bases at J; junction bases unmatched: 3. Germline CDR1 is DFQATT and CDR2 is SNEGSKA (reference sequence). CDR3 loop: CSARDREGPYEQYF. Written as DNA, the CDR3 is TGCAGTGCTAGAGATCGGGAGGGGCCCTACGAGCAGTACTTC.

The V call is TRBV5-4, the J call TRBJ2-5; D not certain. Germline V gene sequence: CDR1 SGHNT, CDR2 YYREEE (reference sequence). Trimming shortened V by 4 bases and J by 0 bases, and 13 bases separated the two germline ends. The CDR3 has 15 residues. The CDR3 sequence is CASSPSRSYQETQYF. As DNA, the CDR3 is TGTGCCAGCAGCCCCTCTCGCTCGTACCAAGAGACCCAGTACTTC.

This rearrangement joins TRBV7-3 to TRBJ2-1, with 9 bases identical to TRBD1. The CDR3 sequence is 15 residues long. V dropped 5 bases and J dropped 7; count of bases not matched to a gene: 9. Germline V gene data show CDR1 as SGHTA and CDR2 as FQGTGA. The CDR3 is CASSNRGQGRNEQFF. The CDR3, as DNA: TGTGCCAGCAGCAATCGGGGACAGGGAAGGAATGAGCAGTTCTTC.

The chain links TRBV3-1 to TRBJ2-1; D remains unclear. The CDR3 runs to 15 residues. In germline, CDR1 is LGHDT, CDR2 YNNKEL (reference sequence). V was cut by 1 base and J by 7 bases, with 14 bases left in between. The CDR3: CASSQGQGSVNEQFF. DNA for the CDR3: TGTGCCAGCAGCCAAGGACAAGGGTCCGTGAATGAGCAGTTCTTC.

In the case of this clonotype: At one boundary the junction diverges from the germline segment, which might be a read error. V gene TRBV7-9 combines with J gene TRBJ2-1; 8 bases are shared with TRBD2. The germline gives CDR1 SEHNR, CDR2 FQNEAQ (reference sequence). This CDR3 comprises 15 residues. The CDR3 protein is CAGSLRPGGLYEQFF. For the CDR3, the DNA is TGTGCCGGCAGCTTACGTCCGGGGGGGTTGTATGAGCAGTTCTTC.

The rearrangement joins TRBV2 to TRBJ2-7; D gene unclear. The V and J ends lost 6 bases and 4 bases respectively, with 16 bases between them. The CDR3 has 14 residues. Germline CDR1 is SNHLY and CDR2 is FYNNEI. In nucleotides, the CDR3 is TGTGCCAGCAGAAAGGCGGACCTCCCATACGAGCAGTACGTC. Protein product: CASRKADLPYEQYV.

This clonotype showed up just a few times. This rearrangement joins TRBV19 to TRBJ2-1; D possibly corresponds to TRBD1 (6 bases). The CDR3 length is 15 residues. CDR1 and CDR2 from the germline V gene are LNHDA and SQIVND (reference sequence). The ends were cut back, 3 bases at V and 0 bases at J, with 9 bases in the middle. The chain's CDR3 is CASSIEDSSYNEQFF. The CDR3 coding sequence is TGTGCCAGTAGTATTGAGGACAGCTCCTACAATGAGCAGTTCTTC.

The chain uses TRBV12-3 or TRBV12-4 and TRBJ1-1; D might be TRBD1 (6 bases). V shed 5 bases and J shed 0 bases, with 13 bases lying between them. This CDR3 region has 15 residues. CDR3 in DNA: TGTGCCAGCAGTCCGTCGACAGGCATGAACACTGAAGCTTTCTTT. This sequence encodes CASSPSTGMNTEAFF.

This clonotype was picked up a small number of times. The rearrangement uses TRBV27 and TRBJ1-6; D may be TRBD1 (5 bases). Germline V gene lookup returns CDR1 MNHEY and CDR2 SMNVEV (reference sequence). Trimming shortened V by 2 bases and J by 7 bases, and 12 bases separated the two germline ends. CDR3 length: 15 amino acids. In nucleotides, the CDR3 is TGTGCCAGCAGTTTAGGGGGACGGCGAAATTCACCCCTCCACTTT. This encodes CASSLGGRRNSPLHF.

V gene TRBV10-3 combines with J gene TRBJ2-3; D call uncertain. The ends were cut back, 4 bases at V and 6 bases at J, with 14 bases in the middle. This CDR3 is built from 14 residues. Germline V gene data show CDR1 as ENHRY and CDR2 as SYGVKD. CDR3: CAISALADVDTQYF. Written as DNA, the CDR3 is TGTGCCATCAGTGCCCTGGCCGACGTGGATACGCAGTATTTT.

The chain uses TRBV2 and TRBJ1-5; weak D call: TRBD1 (5 bases). The CDR3 contains 17 residues. Germline V gives CDR1 SNHLY, CDR2 FYNNEI. Trimming took off 6 bases at V and 0 bases at J, with 18 bases between the two ends. DNA of the CDR3: TGTGCCAGCAGGTATACTCGGGACGGTGTTAGCAATCAGCCCCAGCATTTT. It is translated as CASRYTRDGVSNQPQHF.

This clonotype was observed a handful of times. The rearrangement links TRBV12-3 or TRBV12-4 to TRBJ1-2, with D perhaps TRBD1 (6 bases). The length of the CDR3 is 15 residues. With 5 bases removed from V and 3 bases from J, the gap between germline ends came to 16 bases. CDR3 sequence (DNA): TGTGCCAGCAGTCCCGGGACATCCGCTTACTATGGCTACACCTTC. This gives the protein CASSPGTSAYYGYTF.

This clonotype was counted only a few times. The chain links TRBV7-9 to TRBJ2-3; D not certain. The CDR3 length is 13 residues. CDR1 and CDR2 (germline): SEHNR, FQNEAQ (reference sequence). Trimming took off 5 bases at V and 1 base at J, with 7 bases between the two ends. The CDR3 DNA reads as TGTGCCAGCAGCACCTTTGGCACAGATACGCAGTATTTT. Translating it yields CASSTFGTDTQYF. The full variable domain, its missing parts supplied by reference TRBV7-9 and TRBJ2-3, is DTGVSQNPRHKITKRGQNVTFRCDPISEHNRLYWYRQTLGQGPEFLTYFQNEAQLEKSRLLSDRFSAERPKGSFSTLEIQRTEQGDSAMYLCASSTFGTDTQYFGPGTRLTVL.

This clonotype has more than one count but fewer than ten. The V gene is TRBV7-6, the J gene TRBJ1-2, with a tentative D call TRBD1 (6 bases). This CDR3 has 17 residues. Between the trimmed V and J ends, which lost 5 bases and 4 bases, there was a span of 23 bases. CDR1 and CDR2 from the germline V gene are SGHVS and FNYEAQ. The CDR3 protein is CASSAGTPLGVAYGYTF. The CDR3 DNA reads as TGTGCCAGCAGCGCCGGGACACCTCTCGGAGTTGCCTATGGCTACACCTTC.

This clonotype was counted only a few times. The J gene is TRBJ2-1, the V gene TRBV19; D gene ambiguous. The CDR3 covers 15 residues. Germline V gives CDR1 LNHDA, CDR2 SQIVND (reference sequence). V gave up 0 bases and J gave up 0 bases, with 6 bases separating them. CDR3 coding DNA: TGTGCCAGTAGTATAGATCCCAGCTCCTACAATGAGCAGTTCTTC. It is translated as CASSIDPSSYNEQFF. Drawing the rest from reference TRBV19 and TRBJ2-1, the complete variable domain is DGGITQSPKYLFRKEGQNVTLSCEQNLNHDAMYWYRQDPGQGLRLIYYSQIVNDFQKGDIAEGYSVSREKKESFPLTVTSAQKNPTAFYLCASSIDPSSYNEQFFGPGTRLTVL.